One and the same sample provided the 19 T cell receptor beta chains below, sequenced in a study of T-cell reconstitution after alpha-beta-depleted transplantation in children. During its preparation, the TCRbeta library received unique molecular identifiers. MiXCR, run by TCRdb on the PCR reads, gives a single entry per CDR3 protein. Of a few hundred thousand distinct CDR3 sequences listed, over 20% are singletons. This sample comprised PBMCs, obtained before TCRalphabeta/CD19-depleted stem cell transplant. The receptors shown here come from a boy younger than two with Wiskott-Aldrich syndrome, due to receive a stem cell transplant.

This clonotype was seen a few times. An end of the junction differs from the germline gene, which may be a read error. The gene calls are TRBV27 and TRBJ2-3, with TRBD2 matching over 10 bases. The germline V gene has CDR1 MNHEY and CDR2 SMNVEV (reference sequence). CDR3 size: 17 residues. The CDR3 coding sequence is TGTGCCAGCAGTATATCTACCAGCGGGAGGGACATAGATACGCAGTATTTT. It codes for CASSISTSGRDIDTQYF.

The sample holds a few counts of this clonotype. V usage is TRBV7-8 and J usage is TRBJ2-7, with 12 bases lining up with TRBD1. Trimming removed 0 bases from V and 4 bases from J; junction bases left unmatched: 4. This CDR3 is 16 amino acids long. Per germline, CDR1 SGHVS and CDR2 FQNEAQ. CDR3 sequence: CASSLALGQGAYEQYF. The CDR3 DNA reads TGTGCCAGCAGCTTAGCGCTGGGACAGGGGGCGTACGAGCAGTACTTC.

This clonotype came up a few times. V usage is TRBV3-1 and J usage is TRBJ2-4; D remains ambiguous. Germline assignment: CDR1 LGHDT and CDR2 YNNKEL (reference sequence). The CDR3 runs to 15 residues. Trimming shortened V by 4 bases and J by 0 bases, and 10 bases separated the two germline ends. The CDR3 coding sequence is TGTGCCAGCAGCCCCCCTCGGCTAGCCAAAAACATTCAGTACTTC. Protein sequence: CASSPPRLAKNIQYF.

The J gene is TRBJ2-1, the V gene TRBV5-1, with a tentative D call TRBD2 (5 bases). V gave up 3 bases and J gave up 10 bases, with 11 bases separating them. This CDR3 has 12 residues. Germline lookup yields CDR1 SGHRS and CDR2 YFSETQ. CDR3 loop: CASSSIGEEQFF. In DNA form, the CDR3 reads TGCGCCAGCAGCTCCATTGGGGAGGAGCAGTTCTTC.

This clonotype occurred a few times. CDR3 nucleotides: TGTGCCAGCAGTTATTTGTCCCGGGACATCACCTACGAGCAGTACTTC. This gives the protein CASSYLSRDITYEQYF. The J gene is TRBJ2-7, the V gene TRBV6-5; D is possibly TRBD1 (6 bases). The CDR3 is 16 amino acids. Germline loops: CDR1 MNHEY, CDR2 SVGAGI. Trimming pared 3 bases from V and 2 bases from J, leaving 17 bases between.

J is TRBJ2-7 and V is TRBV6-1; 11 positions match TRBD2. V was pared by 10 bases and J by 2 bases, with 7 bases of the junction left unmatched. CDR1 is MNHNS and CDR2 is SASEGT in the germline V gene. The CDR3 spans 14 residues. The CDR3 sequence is CATSLAGVTYEQYF. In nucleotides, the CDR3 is TGTGCCACCTCACTAGCGGGAGTTACCTACGAGCAGTACTTC.

For the CDR3, the DNA is TGTGCCAGCAGTCCCCTTGTGGGAGGGCCCCACAATGAGCAGTTCTTC. The encoded protein is CASSPLVGGPHNEQFF. The rearrangement links TRBV12-3 or TRBV12-4 to TRBJ2-1, with TRBD2 identical over 7 bases. CDR3 size: 16 residues. J was trimmed by 5 bases and V by 5 bases; bases with no gene match: 12.

The chain's CDR3 is CASSFLPTVTYEQYF. The CDR3 region has the DNA TGCGCCAGCAGCTTTCTCCCGACAGTAACCTACGAGCAGTACTTC. This chain joins TRBV5-1 and TRBJ2-7, with D possibly matching TRBD1 (5 bases). Per the germline V gene, CDR1 is SGHRS and CDR2 is YFSETQ. The CDR3 extends over 15 amino acids. V gave up 2 bases and J gave up 2 bases, with 14 bases separating them.

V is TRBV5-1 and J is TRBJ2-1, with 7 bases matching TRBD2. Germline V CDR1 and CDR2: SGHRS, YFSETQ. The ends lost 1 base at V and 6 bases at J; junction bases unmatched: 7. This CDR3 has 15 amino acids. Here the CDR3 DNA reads TGCGCCAGCAGCTTGTCTGGCGGGAGATTCAATGAGCAGTTCTTC. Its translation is CASSLSGGRFNEQFF.

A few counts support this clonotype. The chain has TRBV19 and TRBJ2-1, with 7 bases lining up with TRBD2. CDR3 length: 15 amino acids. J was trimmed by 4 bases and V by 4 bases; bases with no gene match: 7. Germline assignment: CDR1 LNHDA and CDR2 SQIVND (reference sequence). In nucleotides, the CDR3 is TGTGCCAGTAGTAGTGTTGGGGGGGTATACAATGAGCAGTTCTTC. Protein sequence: CASSSVGGVYNEQFF.

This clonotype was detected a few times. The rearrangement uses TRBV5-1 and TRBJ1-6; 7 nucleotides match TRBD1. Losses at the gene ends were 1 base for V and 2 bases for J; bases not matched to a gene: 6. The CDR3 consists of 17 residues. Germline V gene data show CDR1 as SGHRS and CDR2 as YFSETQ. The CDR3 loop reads CASSLQGGLAYNSPLHF. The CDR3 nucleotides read TGCGCCAGCAGCTTGCAGGGGGGTTTGGCCTATAATTCACCCCTCCACTTT.

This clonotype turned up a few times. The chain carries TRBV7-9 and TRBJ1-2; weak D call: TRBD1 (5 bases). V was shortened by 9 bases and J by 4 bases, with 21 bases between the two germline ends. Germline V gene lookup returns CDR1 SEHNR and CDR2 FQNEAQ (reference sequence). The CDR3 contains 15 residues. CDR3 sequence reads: CASERLRAGTYGYTF. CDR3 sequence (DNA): TGTGCCAGTGAACGTCTGCGGGCGGGGACCTATGGCTACACCTTC.

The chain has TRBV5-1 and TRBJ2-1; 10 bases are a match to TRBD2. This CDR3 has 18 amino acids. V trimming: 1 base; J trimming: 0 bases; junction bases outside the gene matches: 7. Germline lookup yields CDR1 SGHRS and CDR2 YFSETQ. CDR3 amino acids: CASSLFGSGRSSYNEQFF. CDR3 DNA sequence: TGCGCCAGCAGCTTGTTCGGTAGCGGGAGGAGCTCCTACAATGAGCAGTTCTTC.

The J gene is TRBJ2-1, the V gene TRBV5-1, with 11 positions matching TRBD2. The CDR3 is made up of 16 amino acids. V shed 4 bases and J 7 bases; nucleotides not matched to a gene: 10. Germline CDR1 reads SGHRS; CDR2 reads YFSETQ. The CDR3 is CASSPPLAGGGNEQFF. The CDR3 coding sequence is TGCGCCAGCAGCCCCCCCCTAGCGGGAGGAGGTAATGAGCAGTTCTTC.

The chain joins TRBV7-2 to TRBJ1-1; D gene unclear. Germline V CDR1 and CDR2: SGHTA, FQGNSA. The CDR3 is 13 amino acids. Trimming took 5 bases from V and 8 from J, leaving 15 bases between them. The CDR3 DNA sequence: TGTGCCAGCAGCGGAGGCCGGGCGGGAGAAGCTTTCTTT. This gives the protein CASSGGRAGEAFF.

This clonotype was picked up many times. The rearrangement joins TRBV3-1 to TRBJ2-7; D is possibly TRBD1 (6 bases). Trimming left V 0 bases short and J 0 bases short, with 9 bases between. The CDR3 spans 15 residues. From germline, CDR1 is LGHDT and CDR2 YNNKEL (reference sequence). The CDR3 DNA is TGTGCCAGCAGCCAAGAGGAGGACAGCTCCTACGAGCAGTACTTC. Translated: CASSQEEDSSYEQYF.

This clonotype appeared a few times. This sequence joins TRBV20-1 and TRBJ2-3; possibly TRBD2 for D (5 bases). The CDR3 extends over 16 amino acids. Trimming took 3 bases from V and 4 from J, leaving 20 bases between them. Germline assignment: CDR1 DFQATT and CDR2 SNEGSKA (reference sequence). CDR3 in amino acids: CSARDVGEGPPDTQYF. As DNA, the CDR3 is TGCAGTGCTAGGGACGTAGGAGAGGGCCCACCAGATACGCAGTATTTT.

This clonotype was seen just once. CDR3 region: CASSPTTGNVGNQPQHF. The CDR3 DNA sequence: TGTGCCAGCAGCCCAACGACAGGGAACGTCGGCAATCAGCCCCAGCATTTT. The chain is built from TRBV12-3 or TRBV12-4 and TRBJ1-5; TRBD1 aligns across 7 bases. V gave up 6 bases and J gave up 2 bases; unmatched junction bases: 13. This CDR3 contains 17 residues.

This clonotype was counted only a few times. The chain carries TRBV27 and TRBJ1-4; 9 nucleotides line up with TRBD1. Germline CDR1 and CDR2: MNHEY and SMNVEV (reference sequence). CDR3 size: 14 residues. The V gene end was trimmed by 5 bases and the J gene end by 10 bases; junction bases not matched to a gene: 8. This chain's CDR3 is CASSPPGQGRKLFF. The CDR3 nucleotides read TGTGCCAGCAGTCCACCGGGACAGGGTCGAAAACTGTTTTTT.